This T cell receptor beta chain was recovered during a study of neurological immune-mediated disorders. Whole-study findings and limits: Private repertoires in all groups were suggested by the absence of shared CDR3 amino acid sequences among expanded clones across subjects.

Trimming at V came to 1 base and at J to 5 bases, leaving 5 bases not matched to a gene. Germline values: CDR1 LGHDT, CDR2 YNNKEL (reference sequence). The CDR3 extends over 15 amino acids. This clonotype has ten or more counts. Antigen unknown. Template-switch 5'RACE cDNA synthesis added a 10-nucleotide unique molecular identifier. TCRdb re-called the 5' RACE reads through MiXCR, storing one row per CDR3 protein. This table holds 45,000 or so distinct CDR3 sequences, 6% to 7% found once. For the sorted libraries, over 900,000 CD4+ or CD8+ T cells were used. This chain uses TRBV3-1 with TRBJ2-7, with 10 bases fitting TRBD2. Sequencing was carried out using CD4+ T cells from blood. This TCR was recovered from a woman aged 40 to 50 in good health. CDR3 nucleotide sequence: TGTGCCAGCAGCCAAGCGGCTAGCGGGAGTAACGAGCAGTACTTC. It is translated as CASSQAASGSNEQYF.